In its sample, the clone carrying this T cell receptor (beta chain) was seen a few times. Its cognate antigen is unknown. V lost 0 bases to trimming and J lost 2 bases; unmatched junction nucleotides: 8. CDR1 is SGHTS, CDR2 YDEGEE, per germline. The CDR3 is 17 residues long. This record belongs to a study of molecular identifiers for immune sequencing clone quantification. Overall study results and limits: Shared barcodes on identical TCR molecules could underestimate the sizes of highly expanded clones. Clones carrying above 20 RNA copies accounted for over 98% of effector molecules, under 1% in naive cells.

Bulk TCR libraries used previously described methods and listed TCR primers. TCRdb re-called the PCR reads with MiXCR, one entry per CDR3 protein. The sample shows some 590,000 distinct CDR3 sequences, over 25% of them seen only once. The sequence came from a human donor in good health. Some libraries in this study had Jurkat cell RNA spiked in. The chain joins TRBV5-8 to TRBJ2-3, with TRBD2 matching over 8 bases. Material for sequencing was naive CD8+ T cells from blood, with Jurkat cell RNA spiked in. Subset described: FACS-sorted CD8+CD4-CCR7+CD45RA+ naive T cells. CDR3 amino acids: CASSLEVLAANTDTQYF. CDR3 DNA: TGTGCCAGCAGCTTGGAGGTACTAGCGGCAAACACAGATACGCAGTATTTT.